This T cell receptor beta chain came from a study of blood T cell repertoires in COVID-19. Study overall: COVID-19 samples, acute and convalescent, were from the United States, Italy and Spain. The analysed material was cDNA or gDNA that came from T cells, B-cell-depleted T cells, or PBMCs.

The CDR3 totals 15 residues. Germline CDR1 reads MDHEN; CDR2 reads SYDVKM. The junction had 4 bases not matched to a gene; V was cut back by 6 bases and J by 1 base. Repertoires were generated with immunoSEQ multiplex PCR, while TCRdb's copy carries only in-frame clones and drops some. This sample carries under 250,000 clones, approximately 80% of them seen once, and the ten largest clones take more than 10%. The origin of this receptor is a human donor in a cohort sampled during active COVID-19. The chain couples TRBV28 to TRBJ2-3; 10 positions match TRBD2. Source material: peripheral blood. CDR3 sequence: CASRGGTSGTDTQYF. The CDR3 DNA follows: TGTGCCAGCAGAGGAGGGACTAGCGGCACAGATACGCAGTATTTT.